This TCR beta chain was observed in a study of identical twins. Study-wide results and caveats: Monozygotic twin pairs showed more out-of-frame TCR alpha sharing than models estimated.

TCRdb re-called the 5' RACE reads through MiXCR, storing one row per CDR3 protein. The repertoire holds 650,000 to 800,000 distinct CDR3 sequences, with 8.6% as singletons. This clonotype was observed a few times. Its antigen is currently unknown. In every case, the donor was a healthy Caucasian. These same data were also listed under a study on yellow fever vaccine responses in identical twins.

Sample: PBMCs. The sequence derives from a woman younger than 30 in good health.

The CDR3 bases are TGTGCCAGCAGTTACCGGGGAGTATTCAATGAGCAGTTCTTC. As protein: CASSYRGVFNEQFF. The chain uses TRBV6-2 or TRBV6-3 and TRBJ2-1; tentative D call: TRBD2 (5 bases). Trimming removed 2 bases from V and 6 bases from J, with 11 bases in between. This CDR3 contains 14 residues. Per germline, CDR1 MNHEY and CDR2 SVGEGT.